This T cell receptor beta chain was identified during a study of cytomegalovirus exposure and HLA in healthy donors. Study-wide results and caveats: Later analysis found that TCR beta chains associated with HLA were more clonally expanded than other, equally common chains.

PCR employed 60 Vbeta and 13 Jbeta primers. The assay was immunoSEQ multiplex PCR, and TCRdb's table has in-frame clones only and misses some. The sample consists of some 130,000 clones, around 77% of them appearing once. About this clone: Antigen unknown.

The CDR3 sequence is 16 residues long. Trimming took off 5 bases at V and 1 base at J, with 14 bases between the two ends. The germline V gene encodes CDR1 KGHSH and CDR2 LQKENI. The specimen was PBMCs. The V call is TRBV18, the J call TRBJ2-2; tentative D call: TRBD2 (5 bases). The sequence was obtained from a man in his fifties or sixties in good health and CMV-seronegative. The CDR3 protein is CASSALGSRNTGELFF. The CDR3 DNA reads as TGTGCCAGCTCAGCCCTAGGGAGTAGGAACACCGGGGAGCTGTTTTTT.